This TCR beta chain comes out of a study of blood T cell repertoires in COVID-19. Study background: Whether acute or convalescent, the COVID-19 samples came from the United States, Italy and Spain. Nucleic acid was either cDNA or gDNA, and it came from T cells, B-cell-depleted T cells, or PBMCs.

In the original analysis: Scientists estimated how many nucleated cells there were by amplifying reference gene primers. Data came from immunoSEQ multiplex PCR; TCRdb stores just in-frame clones and leaves some out. The DNA was the basis for D and trimming; V, J and clone size are from that table. The repertoire includes around 160,000 clones, 80% to 90% of them detected once, and 8% sits in the top ten. Seattle participants joined during active infection and were tracked over time. Germline V gene sequence: CDR1 WSHSY, CDR2 SAAADI. V lost 6 bases to trimming and J lost 3 bases; unmatched junction nucleotides: 3. The CDR3 spans 14 residues.

The genes are TRBV10-2 and TRBJ1-4; 8 bases agree with TRBD1. This clonotype was sampled from a woman in her sixties or seventies with COVID-19, enrolled during active disease. Sequencing was performed on peripheral blood. CDR3 in DNA: TGCGCCAGCAGAACGACAGGGGCTAATGAAAAACTGTTTTTT. Its translation is CASRTTGANEKLFF.